The rows below give T cell receptor beta chains drawn from one sample of a study of T cells in localized non-small cell lung cancer. Data came from immunoSEQ multiplex PCR; TCRdb stores just in-frame clones and leaves some out. The sample lists 30,000 to 40,000 clones; 85% to 90% were seen once. The material sequenced was peripheral blood, taken before any cancer treatment. Receptors were obtained from a man between 40 and 70 years old with stage I lung adenocarcinoma. Both conserved end residues are part of each CDR3. A D gene is named only where the DNA matches it firmly. Some rows mark clone size as missing; the rest say once, few, many or name a class of expanded clone.

.	TRBJ2-2	14	once	TRBV2	CASRQSPGTGELFF	TGTGCCAGCAGACAGAGCCCGGGCACCGGGGAGCTGTTTTTT
.	TRBJ2-4	16	.	TRBV19	CASSRVGPLAKNIQYF	TGTGCCAGTAGTAGAGTCGGACCCTTAGCCAAAAACATTCAGTACTTC
.	TRBJ2-2	15	.	TRBV2	CASISGLNPTGELFF	TGTGCCAGCATTTCCGGACTGAACCCCACCGGGGAGCTGTTTTTT
.	TRBJ2-6	17	.	TRBV6-1	CASSVWGLNSGANVLTF	TGTGCCAGCAGTGTTTGGGGCTTAAACTCTGGGGCCAACGTCCTGACTTTC
.	TRBJ1-1	16	.	TRBV11-2	CASSTFSGPDYTEAFF	TGTGCCAGCAGCACTTTTTCTGGGCCAGATTACACTGAAGCTTTCTTT
.	TRBJ2-2	14	.	TRBV9	CASSVGGVSGELFF	TGTGCCAGCAGCGTAGGAGGGGTGAGCGGGGAGCTGTTTTTT
.	TRBJ1-6	14	few	TRBV19	CASSINRDQVPLHF	TGTGCCAGTAGTATCAACAGGGACCAGGTGCCCCTCCACTTT
.	TRBJ2-2	16	.	TRBV11-3	CASSPGTPHPPGELFF	TGTGCCAGCAGCCCCGGGACACCCCACCCCCCCGGGGAGCTGTTTTTT
TRBD1	TRBJ1-2	15	.	TRBV2	CASGGTGGKLSGYTF	TGTGCATCAGGAGGCACAGGGGGCAAACTTTCTGGCTACACCTTC
.	TRBJ1-2	13	.	TRBV6-5	CASSDRDSSGYTF	TGTGCCAGCAGTGATCGGGATTCAAGTGGCTACACCTTC
TRBD1	TRBJ2-1	15	.	TRBV6-1	CASSPDRGSYNEQFF	TGTGCCAGCAGTCCGGACAGGGGGAGTTACAATGAGCAGTTCTTC
TRBD1	TRBJ2-7	13	.	TRBV30	CAWTVDRGGEQYF	TGTGCCTGGACCGTGGACAGGGGAGGCGAGCAGTACTTC
.	TRBJ1-1	11	.	TRBV12-5	CASRGARGAFF	TGTGCTAGTCGGGGGGCGCGGGGAGCTTTCTTT
.	TRBJ1-6	14	.	TRBV2	CASTRTDYNSPLHF	TGTGCCAGCACAAGGACAGACTATAATTCACCCCTCCACTTT
TRBD1	TRBJ2-1	17	once	TRBV7-6	CASSHDKDRSSYNEQFF	TGTGCCAGCAGCCATGATAAGGACAGGAGCTCCTACAATGAGCAGTTCTTC
.	TRBJ2-2	18	.	TRBV9	CASSGHSRRGANTGELFF	TGTGCCAGCAGCGGACACAGTCGTCGGGGGGCAAACACCGGGGAGCTGTTTTTT
TRBD1	TRBJ2-6	18	.	TRBV19	CASSRGQGPLTGANVLTF	TGTGCCAGTAGTAGGGGACAGGGGCCATTAACTGGGGCCAACGTCCTGACTTTC
.	TRBJ1-1	16	once	TRBV7-2	CASSLGFYSMNTEAFF	TGTGCCAGCAGCTTAGGATTTTACAGTATGAACACTGAAGCTTTCTTT
.	TRBJ1-5	12	once	TRBV30	CASSTGMKPQHF	TGTGCCTCTTCTACAGGGATGAAGCCCCAGCATTTT
.	TRBJ1-5	17	.	TRBV30	CAWSVPGQGLENQPQHF	TGTGCCTGGAGTGTACCCGGGCAGGGCCTTGAGAATCAGCCCCAGCATTTT
TRBD1	TRBJ2-7	14	.	TRBV7-9	CAIAGGQDRYEQYF	TGTGCCATCGCCGGGGGACAGGACCGATACGAGCAGTACTTC
.	TRBJ1-5	13	once	TRBV27	CASSLGPNQPQHF	TGTGCCAGCAGTTTAGGGCCCAATCAGCCCCAGCATTTT
.	TRBJ2-2	14	.	TRBV4-1	CASSPVLTAGELFF	TGCGCCAGCAGCCCGGTTCTGACGGCCGGGGAGCTGTTTTTT
.	TRBJ1-6	15	once	TRBV27	CASSLTVIHNSPPHF	TGTGCCAGCAGTTTGACAGTAATTCATAATTCACCCCCCCACTTT
TRBD1	TRBJ2-7	14	.	TRBV19	CASQDRGRRYEQYF	TGTGCCAGCCAGGACAGGGGGCGTAGATACGAGCAGTACTTC
.	TRBJ1-5	16	.	TRBV15	CATSRDTKDLNQPQHF	TGTGCCACCAGCAGAGATACGAAAGACCTTAATCAGCCCCAGCATTTT
.	TRBJ1-5	15	.	TRBV5-5	CASSLTGTYNQPQHF	TGTGCCAGCAGCTTGACAGGGACTTACAATCAGCCCCAGCATTTT
.	TRBJ1-4	13	few	TRBV5-6	CASSSASNEKLFF	TGTGCCAGCAGCTCGGCCTCTAATGAAAAACTGTTTTTT
.	TRBJ1-4	14	.	TRBV18	CASSPGLGDEKLFF	TGTGCCAGCTCACCCGGGCTGGGGGATGAAAAACTGTTTTTT
.	TRBJ2-2	14	.	TRBV9	CASSVAPGSGELFF	TGTGCCAGCAGCGTAGCGCCGGGGTCTGGGGAGCTGTTTTTT
TRBD1	TRBJ1-2	14	.	TRBV18	CASSPRTGGDGYTF	TGTGCCAGCTCACCGCGGACAGGGGGCGATGGCTACACCTTC